This note documents a single T cell receptor (beta chain) sequence. Its specificity is not known. The table came from immunoSEQ multiplex PCR; TCRdb's copy has only in-frame clones and leaves some out. The table shows some 45,000 clones, with more than 70% occurring only once. This entry is derived from a study of PD-L1 blockade in urothelial cancer. Turning to the study itself: About 90% of the roughly 30 patients were men who had bladder-origin urothelial cancer. Patients previously received 0 to 3 chemotherapy regimens. T cells numbered a median of about 150,000 in the blood samples.

Study-level results: The study found that durable-benefit patients expanded tumor-associated blood clones more at 3 weeks.

The sample consisted of PBMCs, taken around atezolizumab (anti-PD-L1) treatment. The clonotype originates from a man older than 75 with urothelial cancer.

DNA for the CDR3: TGTGCCAGCAGCTTACGTGGGCGGGAGTCTCCCAATGAGCAGTTCTTC. It translates to CASSLRGRESPNEQFF. The gene calls are TRBV7-2 and TRBJ2-1; TRBD2 matches at 7 bases. The CDR3 contains 16 residues. The V segment lost 2 bases and the J segment 6 bases; nucleotides outside the gene matches: 10. Germline lookup yields CDR1 SGHTA and CDR2 FQGNSA.